This T cell receptor beta chain was captured by sequencing in a study of technical replicates of blood from a handful of donors. The CDR3 has 13 residues. Germline CDR1 is SGHNT and CDR2 is YYREEE (reference sequence). Trimming left V 4 bases short and J 9 bases short, with 14 bases between. Clones were read by immunoSEQ multiplex PCR, and TCRdb kept only the in-frame ones, dropping some. The data hold roughly 100,000 clones, with 96% observed a single time. The chain has TRBV5-4 and TRBJ2-4; D remains unclear. The sequence came from a human donor in good health. Sequencing was done on a sample of T cells isolated from PBMCs. CDR3 DNA: TGTGCCAGCAGCGCTTCGCCGACAAGCATTCAGTACTTC. This encodes CASSASPTSIQYF. The whole variable domain, remainder taken from reference TRBV5-4 and TRBJ2-4, is ETGVTQSPTHLIKTRGQQVTLRCSSQSGHNTVSWYQQALGQGPQFIFQYYREEENGRGNFPPRFSGLQFPNYSSELNVNALELDDSALYLCASSASPTSIQYFGAGTRLSVL.